This T cell receptor beta chain is drawn from a study of blood T cell repertoires in COVID-19. On the study more broadly: From T cells, B-cell-depleted T cells, or PBMCs came the material, which was cDNA or gDNA.

Allocation to cohorts depended on clinical history reported by the participants. The trim removed 1 base at V and 4 bases at J, leaving 9 bases unmatched. Germline loops: CDR1 SGHVS, CDR2 FQNEAQ. The CDR3 runs 18 residues. As originally analysed: Reference gene primer amplification gave nucleated cell count estimates. The assay was immunoSEQ multiplex PCR, and TCRdb's table has in-frame clones only and misses some. The V and J calls and clone size come from that table; D and trimming were worked out from the DNA. The profile covers under 300,000 clones, with approximately 83% appearing a single time and roughly 3.3% taken by the ten largest.

This sequence was found in a woman aged 40 to 50 with acute COVID-19. The chain has TRBV7-8 and TRBJ2-7, with 14 nucleotides matching TRBD2. The specimen sequenced was PBMCs or T cells enriched from blood (not recorded which). CDR3 sequence: CASSLGAGTSGSQYEQYF. Written as DNA, the CDR3 is TGTGCCAGCAGCTTAGGCGCCGGGACTAGCGGGAGTCAGTACGAGCAGTACTTC.